These T cell receptor beta chains were read from a single sample in a study of shared clonotypes between healthy human individuals. The repertoire was sequenced with immunoSEQ multiplex PCR; TCRdb's copy has only in-frame clones and lacks some. Of around 580,000 clones listed, roughly 98% are singletons. The specimen was naive CD8+ T cells sorted from blood. Receptors originate from a young man in good health. Both conserved end residues are part of each CDR3. Fields, in order: J gene, V gene, CDR3 protein.

J gene: TRBJ2-2; V gene: TRBV5-1; CDR3 protein: CASSHGTGYTGELFF
J gene: TRBJ1-4; V gene: TRBV7-9; CDR3 protein: CASSLGGLRGGEKLFF
J gene: TRBJ2-7; V gene: TRBV7-9; CDR3 protein: CASSFGQGFYEQYF
J gene: TRBJ1-1; V gene: TRBV27; CDR3 protein: CASSVRGHTEAFF
J gene: TRBJ2-1; V gene: TRBV13; CDR3 protein: CASSLALAGVDEQFF
J gene: TRBJ2-7; V gene: TRBV2; CDR3 protein: CASNEAGMSYEQYF
J gene: TRBJ2-1; V gene: TRBV11-2; CDR3 protein: CASTAGAEKQFF
J gene: TRBJ1-2; V gene: TRBV7-8; CDR3 protein: CASSSGQGSYGYTF
J gene: TRBJ1-1; V gene: TRBV25-1; CDR3 protein: CARGTPNTEAFF
J gene: TRBJ2-1; V gene: TRBV27; CDR3 protein: CASSPPRAEGYHEQFF
J gene: TRBJ2-7; V gene: TRBV18; CDR3 protein: CASSPVRQGAYEQYF
J gene: TRBJ2-7; V gene: TRBV6-1; CDR3 protein: CASSEEVLYEQYF
J gene: TRBJ2-2; V gene: TRBV2; CDR3 protein: CASSEGGGGANPNTGELFF
J gene: TRBJ2-3; V gene: TRBV7-9; CDR3 protein: CASPGIITDTQYF
J gene: TRBJ2-5; V gene: TRBV29-1; CDR3 protein: CSVEAASQETQYF
J gene: TRBJ2-7; V gene: TRBV6-5; CDR3 protein: CASTTGGASVGEQYF
J gene: TRBJ2-7; V gene: TRBV7-9; CDR3 protein: CASSLDEGPDSYEQYF
J gene: TRBJ2-1; V gene: TRBV9; CDR3 protein: CASSWTSTGNEQFF
J gene: TRBJ1-1; V gene: TRBV7-9; CDR3 protein: CASSITGPGDTEAFF
J gene: TRBJ2-1; V gene: TRBV6-6; CDR3 protein: CASSWTSGRSYNEQFF
J gene: TRBJ2-2; V gene: TRBV28; CDR3 protein: CASRPPDRGTGELFF
J gene: TRBJ2-3; V gene: TRBV7-6; CDR3 protein: CASSAARDRVDHTQYF
J gene: TRBJ2-7; V gene: TRBV5-1; CDR3 protein: CASSGRLAGAKAYEQYF
J gene: TRBJ1-4; V gene: TRBV2; CDR3 protein: CASSEEVATNEKLFF
J gene: TRBJ1-2; V gene: TRBV7-9; CDR3 protein: CASSLESGATNGYTF
J gene: TRBJ2-1; V gene: TRBV7-9; CDR3 protein: CASSPSSAGVDNEQFF
J gene: TRBJ1-1; V gene: TRBV6-1; CDR3 protein: CASSGGQGSFRNTEAFF
J gene: TRBJ2-2; V gene: TRBV27; CDR3 protein: CASSLSRHTGELFF
J gene: TRBJ2-7; V gene: TRBV13; CDR3 protein: CASSDRQHSYEQYF
J gene: TRBJ2-5; V gene: TRBV7-9; CDR3 protein: CASSPRLAHNDNEETQYF
J gene: TRBJ2-7; V gene: TRBV4-1; CDR3 protein: CASSQDPSGVYEQYF
J gene: TRBJ2-2; V gene: TRBV9; CDR3 protein: CASSANTGELFF
J gene: TRBJ2-7; V gene: TRBV7-9; CDR3 protein: CASSLDPYEQYF
J gene: TRBJ2-3; V gene: TRBV7-9; CDR3 protein: CASSLGSTDTQYF
J gene: TRBJ2-1; V gene: TRBV10-3; CDR3 protein: CAISEDRGYNEQFF
J gene: TRBJ2-7; V gene: TRBV27; CDR3 protein: CASRGARLAGPYSYEQYF
J gene: TRBJ2-4; V gene: TRBV27; CDR3 protein: CASSSKQGLRADIQYF
J gene: TRBJ2-1; V gene: TRBV9; CDR3 protein: CASSPTPRQENEQFF
J gene: TRBJ1-1; V gene: TRBV4-1; CDR3 protein: CASSQESANTEAFF
J gene: TRBJ2-2; V gene: TRBV10-2; CDR3 protein: CASSRRGAFGELFF
J gene: TRBJ2-1; V gene: TRBV19; CDR3 protein: CASSTGNPGPHEQFF
J gene: TRBJ2-7; V gene: TRBV18; CDR3 protein: CASSPKGSYSRETYEQYF
J gene: TRBJ2-7; V gene: TRBV7-6; CDR3 protein: CASSLEVTSEQYF
J gene: TRBJ2-3; V gene: TRBV14; CDR3 protein: CASSRTSTDTQYF
J gene: TRBJ2-7; V gene: TRBV2; CDR3 protein: CASSETSSNEQYF
J gene: TRBJ2-3; V gene: TRBV27; CDR3 protein: CASSRTSGSTDTQYF
J gene: TRBJ2-7; V gene: TRBV6-1; CDR3 protein: CASRTEPYEQYF
J gene: TRBJ2-1; V gene: TRBV15; CDR3 protein: CATSRARDLYNEQFF
J gene: TRBJ1-3; V gene: TRBV10-3; CDR3 protein: CAISESGPSWNTIYF
J gene: TRBJ2-2; V gene: TRBV2; CDR3 protein: CASRGRELFF
J gene: TRBJ2-5; V gene: TRBV15; CDR3 protein: CATSGTAGLQYF
J gene: TRBJ2-2; V gene: TRBV4-1; CDR3 protein: CASSQGLAGLTGELFF
J gene: TRBJ2-1; V gene: TRBV29-1; CDR3 protein: CSVEGLASADDSYNEQFF
J gene: TRBJ1-5; V gene: TRBV7-6; CDR3 protein: CASSPIGRSGPQHF
J gene: TRBJ1-1; V gene: TRBV4-1; CDR3 protein: CASSKERGGRTEAFF